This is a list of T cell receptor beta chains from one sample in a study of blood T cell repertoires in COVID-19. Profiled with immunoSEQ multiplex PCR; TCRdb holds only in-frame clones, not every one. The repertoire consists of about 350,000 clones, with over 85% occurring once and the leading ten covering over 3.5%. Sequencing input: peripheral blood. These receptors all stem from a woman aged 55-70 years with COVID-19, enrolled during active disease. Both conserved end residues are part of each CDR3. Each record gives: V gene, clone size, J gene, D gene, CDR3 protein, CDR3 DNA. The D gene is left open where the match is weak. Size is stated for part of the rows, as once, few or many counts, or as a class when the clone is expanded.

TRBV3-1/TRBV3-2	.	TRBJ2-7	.	CASSPWAGEQYF	TGTGCCAGCAGCCCCTGGGCTGGCGAGCAGTACTTC
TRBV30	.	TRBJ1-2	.	CAQQSQGSDGYTF	TGTGCCCAACAAAGCCAGGGATCGGATGGCTACACCTTC
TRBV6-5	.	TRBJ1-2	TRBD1	CASSLPPGQGEGYTF	TGTGCCAGCAGTCTACCCCCGGGACAGGGTGAGGGCTACACCTTC
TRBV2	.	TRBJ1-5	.	CAIMGGLNQPQHF	TGTGCCATCATGGGGGGTCTCAATCAGCCCCAGCATTTT
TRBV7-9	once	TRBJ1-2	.	CASSVGQGIGYTF	TGTGCCAGCAGTGTGGGGCAGGGAATAGGCTACACCTTC
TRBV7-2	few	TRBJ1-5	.	CASSPRWGGDQPQHF	TGTGCCAGCAGCCCTCGGTGGGGAGGGGATCAGCCCCAGCATTTT
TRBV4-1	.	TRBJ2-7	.	CASSQDFSSPGEQYF	TGCGCCAGCAGCCAAGATTTTAGTTCCCCGGGGGAGCAGTACTTC
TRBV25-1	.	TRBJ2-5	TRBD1	CASRGQGPLQETQYF	TGTGCCAGCAGGGGACAGGGTCCCCTCCAAGAGACCCAGTACTTC
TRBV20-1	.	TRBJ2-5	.	CSARERGTQYF	TGCAGTGCTAGAGAGCGGGGGACCCAGTACTTC
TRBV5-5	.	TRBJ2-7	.	CASRLGTNYEQYF	TGTGCCAGCAGACTTGGGACAAACTACGAGCAGTACTTC
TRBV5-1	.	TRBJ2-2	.	CASSLALANTGELFF	TGCGCCAGCAGCTTGGCTCTAGCGAACACCGGGGAGCTGTTTTTT
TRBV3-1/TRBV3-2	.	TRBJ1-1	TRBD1	CASSRSRDSRGAFF	TGTGCCAGCAGCCGCAGCCGGGACAGCCGTGGGGCTTTCTTT
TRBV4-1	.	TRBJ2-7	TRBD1	CASSQETGAGGNEQYF	TGCGCCAGCAGCCAAGAAACAGGGGCCGGTGGGAACGAGCAGTACTTC
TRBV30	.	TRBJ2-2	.	CAWRTAGWRANTGELFF	TGTGCCTGGAGGACGGCAGGGTGGAGAGCGAACACCGGGGAGCTGTTTTTT
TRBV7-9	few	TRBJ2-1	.	CASSSGGIFNEQFF	TGTGCCAGCAGCTCAGGGGGGATCTTCAATGAGCAGTTCTTC
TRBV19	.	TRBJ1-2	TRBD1	CASSIKWAGGSGYTF	TGTGCCAGTAGTATAAAATGGGCAGGGGGCTCCGGCTACACCTTC
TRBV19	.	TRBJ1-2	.	CASSMRLQTEYGYTF	TGTGCCAGTAGTATGAGACTCCAAACCGAATATGGCTACACCTTC
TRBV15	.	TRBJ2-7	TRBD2	CATSRDPAGGLYEQYF	TGTGCCACCAGCAGAGATCCAGCGGGGGGGCTGTACGAGCAGTACTTC
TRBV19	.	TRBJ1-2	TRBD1	CASSSDRGSFDGYTF	TGTGCCAGTAGTTCGGACAGGGGCTCTTTTGATGGCTACACCTTC
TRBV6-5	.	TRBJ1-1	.	CASSYPPRENEAFF	TGTGCCAGCAGTTACCCTCCACGGGAAAATGAAGCTTTCTTT
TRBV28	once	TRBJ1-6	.	CASSLGDGNSPLHF	TGTGCCAGCAGTTTGGGAGACGGGAACTCACCCCTCCACTTT
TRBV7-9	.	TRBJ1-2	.	CASSFQPGHRNYGYTF	TGTGCCAGCAGCTTCCAGCCGGGACATCGGAACTATGGCTACACCTTC
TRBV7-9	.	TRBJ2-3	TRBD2	CASSLTSGGSDTQYF	TGTGCCAGCAGCCTTACTAGCGGGGGGTCCGATACGCAGTATTTT
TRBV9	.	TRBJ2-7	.	CASSVDGGPSYEQYF	TGTGCCAGCAGCGTAGACGGGGGACCCTCCTACGAGCAGTACTTC
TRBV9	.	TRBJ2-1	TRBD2	CASSAGTSGGTEQFF	TGTGCCAGCAGCGCCGGGACTAGCGGGGGTACCGAGCAGTTCTTC
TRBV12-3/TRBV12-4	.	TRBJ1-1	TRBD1	CASSLAGTGWAFF	TGTGCCAGCAGTTTAGCTGGGACAGGGTGGGCTTTCTTT
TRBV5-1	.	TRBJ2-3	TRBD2	CASSLGTSGIDTQYF	TGCGCCAGCAGCCTAGGGACTAGCGGGATAGATACGCAGTATTTT
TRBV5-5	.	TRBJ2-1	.	CASRETGLSSYNEQFF	TGTGCCAGCAGGGAAACGGGACTGAGCTCCTACAATGAGCAGTTCTTC
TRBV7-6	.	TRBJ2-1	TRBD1	CASSLGGGTGPGREQFF	TGTGCCAGCAGCTTAGGGGGCGGGACAGGCCCTGGTCGGGAGCAGTTCTTC
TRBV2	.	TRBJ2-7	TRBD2	CASSGEAGMQYF	TGTGCCAGCAGTGGGGAAGCGGGGATGCAGTACTTC
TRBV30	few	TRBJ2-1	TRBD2	CAWRIAGVKNEQFF	TGTGCCTGGAGGATAGCGGGGGTTAAAAATGAGCAGTTCTTC
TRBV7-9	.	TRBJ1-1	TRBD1	CASSRSGTGPEAFF	TGTGCCAGCAGCCGCTCCGGGACAGGGCCTGAAGCTTTCTTT
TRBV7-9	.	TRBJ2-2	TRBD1	CASRQGAADTGELFF	TGTGCCAGCAGACAGGGGGCCGCGGACACCGGGGAGCTGTTTTTT
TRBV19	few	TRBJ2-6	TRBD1	CASSAWTGGANVLTF	TGTGCCAGTAGTGCCTGGACAGGAGGAGCCAACGTCCTGACTTTC
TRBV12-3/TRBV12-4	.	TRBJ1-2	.	CASRGDGGGYTF	TGTGCCAGCAGGGGGGATGGGGGCGGCTACACCTTC
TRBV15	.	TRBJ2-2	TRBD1	CATSRVGTGPQGELFF	TGTGCCACCAGCAGAGTCGGGACAGGCCCACAAGGGGAGCTGTTTTTT
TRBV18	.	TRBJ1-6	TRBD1	CASSRDRDNSPLHF	TGTGCCAGCTCCAGAGACAGGGATAATTCACCCCTCCACTTT
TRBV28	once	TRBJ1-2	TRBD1	CASSPTYGTAYGYTF	TGTGCCAGCAGTCCCACCTACGGGACAGCCTATGGCTACACCTTC
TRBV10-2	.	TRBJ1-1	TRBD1	CASSGAGGDRAFF	TGCGCCAGCAGTGGGGCAGGGGGCGATAGAGCTTTCTTT
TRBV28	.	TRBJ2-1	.	CASNERDNEQFF	TGTGCCAGCAATGAGCGGGACAATGAGCAGTTCTTC
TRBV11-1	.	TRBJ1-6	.	CASSHQGTNSPLHF	TGTGCCAGCAGCCACCAGGGGACCAATTCACCCCTCCACTTT
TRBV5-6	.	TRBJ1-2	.	CASSKGLNYGYTF	TGTGCCAGCAGCAAGGGACTTAACTATGGCTACACCTTC
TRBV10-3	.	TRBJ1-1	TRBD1	CAISQGRGSTEAFF	TGTGCCATCAGTCAGGGCAGGGGGAGCACTGAAGCTTTCTTT
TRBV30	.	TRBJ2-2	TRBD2	CAWSVPGGASELFF	TGTGCCTGGAGTGTACCGGGGGGGGCCTCGGAGCTGTTTTTT
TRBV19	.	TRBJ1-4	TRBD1	CASRQQGSNEKLFF	TGTGCCAGTAGACAACAGGGGAGTAATGAAAAACTGTTTTTT
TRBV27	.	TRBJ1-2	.	CASSSPTDGYTF	TGTGCCAGCAGTTCCCCGACAGATGGCTACACCTTC
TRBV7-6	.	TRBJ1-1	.	CASRRGRNTEAFF	TGTGCCAGCAGGCGGGGACGGAACACTGAAGCTTTCTTT
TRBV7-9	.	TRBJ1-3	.	CASSLARLGQPGNTIYF	TGTGCCAGCAGCTTAGCGCGTTTGGGACAACCTGGAAACACCATATATTTT
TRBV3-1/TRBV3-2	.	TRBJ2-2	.	CASSPVRLYTGELFF	TGTGCCAGCAGCCCAGTGAGGCTTTACACCGGGGAGCTGTTTTTT
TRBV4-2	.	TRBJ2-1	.	CASSQSRGSYNEQFF	TGTGCCAGCAGCCAATCGCGGGGCTCCTACAATGAGCAGTTCTTC
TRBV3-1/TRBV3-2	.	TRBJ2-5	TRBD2	CASSPGGGAGETQYF	TGTGCCAGCAGCCCCGGCGGGGGGGCCGGAGAGACCCAGTACTTC
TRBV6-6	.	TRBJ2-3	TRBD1	CASSSPNRGDTQYF	TGTGCCAGCAGTTCCCCGAACAGGGGAGATACGCAGTATTTT
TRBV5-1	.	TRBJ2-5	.	CASRYTTGQETQYF	TGCGCCAGCAGATACACGACTGGGCAAGAGACCCAGTACTTC
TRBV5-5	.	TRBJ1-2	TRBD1	CASSARDRAPYGYTF	TGTGCCAGCAGCGCCCGGGACAGGGCCCCCTATGGCTACACCTTC
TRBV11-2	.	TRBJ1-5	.	CASSSRAPRADQPQHF	TGTGCCAGCAGCTCTCGGGCTCCCAGGGCGGATCAGCCCCAGCATTTT
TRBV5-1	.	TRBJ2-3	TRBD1	CASSLTGALPDTQYF	TGCGCCAGCAGCTTGACAGGGGCTTTGCCAGATACGCAGTATTTT
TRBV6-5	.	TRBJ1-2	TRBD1	CASSDRGDGYTF	TGTGCCAGCAGCGACAGGGGGGATGGCTACACCTTC